This entry lists 27 T cell receptor beta chains sequenced from one sample in a study of CD8+CD57+ T cells in acquired aplastic anemia. Template material for TCR beta VDJ and CDR3 profiling consisted of genomic DNA. One entry per CDR3 protein results from TCRdb running MiXCR on the reads. This table has hundreds of thousands of distinct CDR3 sequences, roughly 53% appearing once. CD8+CD57+ cell expansion, shown by flow cytometry, had occurred in the patients selected for sequencing. The sample consisted of sorted CD4+, CD8+, or CD8+CD57+ T cells (not recorded which) from PBMCs. These receptor sequences come from a human donor with aplastic anemia.

This clonotype occurred many times. This sequence joins TRBV9 and TRBJ1-1; D perhaps matches TRBD1 (6 bases). Germline CDR1 reads SGDLS; CDR2 reads YYNGEE. The CDR3 has 13 amino acids. V lost 4 bases, J lost 1 base, and 8 bases lay in between. The CDR3 protein is CASSPQGNTEAFF. As DNA, the CDR3 is TGTGCCAGCAGCCCACAGGGGAACACTGAAGCTTTCTTT.

This clonotype has a count of ten or more. The chain joins TRBV12-3 or TRBV12-4 to TRBJ1-2; D is ambiguous. With 4 bases removed from V and 4 bases from J, the gap between germline ends came to 10 bases. This CDR3 spans 13 amino acids. In DNA, the CDR3 is TGTGCCAGCAGTTCTAGGCGCATCTATGGCTACACCTTC. This codes for CASSSRRIYGYTF.

As regards this clonotype: Being one base from a much bigger clone, this may be a read error. V is TRBV12-3 or TRBV12-4 and J is TRBJ2-2; D may match TRBD1 or TRBD2 (6 bases each). The CDR3 loop spans 17 amino acids. CDR3 sequence: CASSLFVTGTNTGGLFF. CDR3 DNA: TGTGCCAGCAGTTTATTCGTGACAGGAACGAACACCGGGGGGCTGTTTTTT.

Ten or more counts support this clonotype. The rearrangement uses TRBV5-1 and TRBJ1-1; tentatively, D is TRBD1 (5 bases). Germline V gene lookup returns CDR1 SGHRS and CDR2 YFSETQ. This CDR3 contains 14 residues. Trimming cost V 0 bases and J 6 bases, with 12 bases left between them. The CDR3 reads CASSLGRATPEAFF. The CDR3 DNA follows: TGCGCCAGCAGCTTGGGCAGGGCAACCCCTGAAGCTTTCTTT.

This clonotype was counted a few times. A much larger clone sits a single nucleotide away, making a read error possible. J is TRBJ1-2 and V is TRBV24-1; D possibly corresponds to TRBD1 (5 bases). Germline-derived CDR1 and CDR2 are KGHDR and SFDVKD. The CDR3 length is 16 residues. Trimming left V 1 base short and J 8 bases short, with 19 bases between. CDR3: CATSDLNGRGGRGYTF. The DNA of the CDR3 is TGTGCCACCAGTGATTTAAATGGTCGGGGGGGAAGGGGCTACACCTTC.

Points on this clonotype: With a much larger clone just one base away, this may be a read error. This chain uses TRBV2 with TRBJ2-3; 7 nucleotides agree with TRBD1. The germline V gene encodes CDR1 SNHLY and CDR2 FYNNEI. The CDR3 has 14 amino acids. The J segment lost 4 bases and the V segment lost 6 bases, leaving 7 bases of the junction unmatched. For the CDR3, the DNA is TGTGCCAGCAGCGACAGGGTATTTGCAGATACGCAGTATTTT. Translation: CASSDRVFADTQYF. Filled out from reference TRBV2 and TRBJ2-3, the complete variable domain reads EPEVTQTPSHQVTQMGQEVILRCVPISNHLYFYWYRQILGQKVEFLVSFYNNEISEKSEIFDDQFSVERPDGSNFTLKIRSTKLEDSAMYFCASSDRVFADTQYFGPGTRLTVL.

The chain is built from TRBV5-1 and TRBJ1-6; tentative D call: TRBD1 (6 bases). The V and J ends lost 0 bases and 5 bases respectively, with 12 bases between them. Germline V lookup: CDR1 SGHRS, CDR2 YFSETQ. This CDR3 contains 16 residues. In DNA, the CDR3 is TGCGCCAGCAGCTTGGGCGGAGGGGGGAATAATTCACCCCTCCACTTT. Its translation: CASSLGGGGNNSPLHF.

This chain connects TRBV5-1 to TRBJ2-5; 7 nucleotides match TRBD2. The CDR3 has 14 amino acids. The germline gives CDR1 SGHRS, CDR2 YFSETQ. With V trimmed by 4 bases and J by 1 base, 4 bases remained unmatched. Written as DNA, the CDR3 is TGCGCCAGCAGCGGAACTAGCGCCCAAGAGACCCAGTACTTC. Translating it yields CASSGTSAQETQYF.

This clonotype showed up many times. The V gene is TRBV9, the J gene TRBJ2-3; D is possibly TRBD1 or TRBD2 (5 bases each). Germline V lookup: CDR1 SGDLS, CDR2 YYNGEE. The CDR3 is made up of 14 amino acids. V was trimmed by 10 bases and J by 0 bases, leaving 15 bases between them. DNA of the CDR3: TGTGCCGCGGCCCGGGACGGTAGCACAGATACGCAGTATTTT. Its protein product is CAAARDGSTDTQYF.

This chain connects TRBV6-1 to TRBJ2-1; D might be TRBD2 (7 bases). There are 16 residues in the CDR3. CDR1 and CDR2 (germline): MNHNS, SASEGT. Trimming cost V 2 bases and J 4 bases, with 15 bases left between them. The CDR3: CASSEKGGGQYNEQFF. Written as DNA, the CDR3 is TGTGCCAGCAGTGAAAAAGGCGGGGGCCAATACAATGAGCAGTTCTTC.

V is TRBV20-1 and J is TRBJ2-1, with D perhaps TRBD2 (5 bases). The CDR3 totals 14 residues. Germline V gene lookup returns CDR1 DFQATT and CDR2 SNEGSKA (reference sequence). Trimming left V 6 bases short and J 6 bases short, with 18 bases between. In DNA form, the CDR3 reads TGCAGTGCAATCCCGGGATGGGAATCCAATGAGCAGTTCTTC. As protein: CSAIPGWESNEQFF.

This clonotype was detected a few times. CDR3 nucleotides: TGTGCCACCAGCACACAGGAGAACACTGAAGCTTTCTTT. Translation: CATSTQENTEAFF. The chain is built from TRBV19 and TRBJ1-1; D may be TRBD1 (5 bases). V gave up 10 bases and J gave up 1 base, with 13 bases separating them. The CDR3 runs 13 residues. Germline V CDR1 and CDR2: LNHDA, SQIVND (reference sequence). The complete variable domain, with remaining parts taken from reference TRBV19 and TRBJ1-1, reads DGGITQSPKYLFRKEGQNVTLSCEQNLNHDAMYWYRQDPGQGLRLIYYSQIVNDFQKGDIAEGYSVSREKKESFPLTVTSAQKNPTAFYLCATSTQENTEAFFGQGTRLTVV.

This clonotype has a count of ten or more. This CDR3 is CASSSHQTGINEKLFF. CDR3 in DNA: TGTGCCAGCAGTTCCCACCAGACAGGGATTAATGAAAAACTGTTTTTT. V usage is TRBV6-6 and J usage is TRBJ1-4, with 7 bases aligning to TRBD1. CDR1 and CDR2 from the germline V gene are MNHNY and SVGAGI (reference sequence). This CDR3 region has 16 residues. Germline trimming cut 4 bases from V and 4 bases from J; bases unmatched to any gene: 9.

V and J are TRBV10-3 and TRBJ1-2; 7 bases are shared with TRBD1. V lost 3 bases, J lost 0 bases, and 4 bases stayed unmatched. This CDR3 comprises 15 residues. The germline V gene encodes CDR1 ENHRY and CDR2 SYGVKD. The CDR3 nucleotides read TGTGCCATCAGTGATGGGACAGCCCCTAACTATGGCTACACCTTC. It codes for CAISDGTAPNYGYTF.

The table lists this clonotype with many counts. The rearrangement uses TRBV19 and TRBJ1-1; 7 bases map to TRBD1. J lost 1 base, V lost 7 bases, and 6 bases had no gene match. The CDR3 sequence is 14 residues long. CDR1 is LNHDA, CDR2 SQIVND, per germline (reference sequence). The CDR3 bases are TGTGCCAGTACTTACAGGGGACGGAACACTGAAGCTTTCTTT. It yields the protein CASTYRGRNTEAFF.

The rearrangement joins TRBV28 to TRBJ1-2; D is uncertain. The CDR3 has 15 amino acids. Trimming shortened V by 3 bases and J by 0 bases, and 11 bases separated the two germline ends. From germline, CDR1 is MDHEN and CDR2 SYDVKM. For the CDR3, the DNA is TGTGCCAGCAGTTTGATAGCGGGCCCTAACTATGGCTACACCTTC. It specifies CASSLIAGPNYGYTF.

The chain employs TRBV7-2 and TRBJ1-5; 11 nucleotides align to TRBD1. Germline CDR1 SGHTA, CDR2 FQGNSA. J gave up 5 bases and V 5 bases, and 5 bases lay outside the gene matches. The CDR3 runs 15 residues. This CDR3 reads CASSKPGQGDQPQHF. The CDR3 nucleotides are TGTGCCAGCAGCAAGCCGGGACAGGGGGATCAGCCCCAGCATTTT.

The rearrangement joins TRBV18 to TRBJ1-2; D is unresolved. V shed 2 bases and J shed 6 bases, with 10 bases lying between them. The CDR3 consists of 13 residues. Per germline, CDR1 KGHSH and CDR2 LQKENI. The CDR3 nucleotides read TGTGCCAGCTCACCATGGGCCGGGGATGGCTACACCTTC. This encodes CASSPWAGDGYTF.

This clonotype was seen at least ten times. The chain carries TRBV5-1 and TRBJ2-6; TRBD1 might be the D (7 bases). Looked up from germline, CDR1 is SGHRS and CDR2 is YFSETQ. Trimming removed 4 bases from V and 5 bases from J, with 28 bases in between. The CDR3 extends over 20 amino acids. CDR3 in amino acids: CASSPPRLGQGGSRANVLTF. The CDR3 nucleotides are TGCGCCAGCAGCCCCCCTCGATTGGGGCAGGGGGGATCGAGGGCCAACGTCCTGACTTTC.

Points on this clonotype: A much more abundant neighbour one base away suggests this may be a read error. V usage is TRBV3-1 and J usage is TRBJ1-6; D is ambiguous. The CDR3 contains 16 residues. Per germline, CDR1 LGHDT and CDR2 YNNKEL (reference sequence). CDR3 nucleotide sequence: TGTACCAGCAGCCAAGCAGATAGCTCCTATAATTCACCCCTCCACTTT. This codes for CTSSQADSSYNSPLHF.

This clonotype was counted once. This sequence joins TRBV10-3 and TRBJ1-5; TRBD1 aligns across 8 bases. With 6 bases clipped from V and 5 bases from J, the junction kept 3 bases outside the gene matches. The CDR3 spans 13 residues. From germline, CDR1 is ENHRY and CDR2 SYGVKD. The CDR3 is CAIRDRDHQPQHF. Here the CDR3 DNA reads TGTGCCATCAGGGACAGGGACCATCAGCCCCAGCATTTT.

The rearrangement uses TRBV10-3 and TRBJ2-3; 8 bases agree with TRBD2. CDR1 is ENHRY and CDR2 is SYGVKD in the germline V gene. The CDR3 has 14 residues. J was trimmed by 2 bases and V by 6 bases; bases with no gene match: 4. CDR3 nucleotide sequence: TGTGCCATCAGGGCGGGGGGCACCACAGATACGCAGTATTTT. Amino acid sequence: CAIRAGGTTDTQYF.

The gene calls are TRBV30 and TRBJ2-3; D gene ambiguous. Germline assignment: CDR1 GTSNPN and CDR2 SVGIG (reference sequence). This CDR3 region has 13 residues. The V gene lost 0 bases and the J gene lost 8 bases, with 12 bases spanning the gap. The CDR3 is CAWSVPLPVTQYF. For the CDR3, the DNA is TGTGCCTGGAGTGTACCTCTCCCGGTTACGCAGTATTTT.

The J gene is TRBJ2-7, the V gene TRBV29-1; 12 bases agree with TRBD2. V lost 3 bases, J lost 4 bases, and 1 base stayed unmatched. This CDR3 is built from 13 residues. Per the germline V gene, CDR1 is SQVTM and CDR2 is ANQGSEA. The CDR3 DNA reads TGCAGCGTTGACACTAGCGGGGGGTACGAGCAGTACTTC. It is translated as CSVDTSGGYEQYF.

This chain connects TRBV7-3 to TRBJ1-3; no reliable D call. The CDR3 covers 13 residues. Trimming took 5 bases from V and 8 from J, leaving 13 bases between them. Germline CDR1 reads SGHTA; CDR2 reads FQGTGA. This CDR3 is CASSQEVGYTIYF. The CDR3 DNA sequence: TGTGCCAGCAGCCAAGAGGTGGGGTACACCATATATTTT.

This clonotype appeared a single time. Since no conserved phenylalanine or tryptophan closes the CDR3, a read error is the likely cause. The DNA is omitted, as the CDR3 cannot be located on it reliably, and the CDR3 follows TCRdb's listing. The chain links TRBV7-9 to TRBJ1-3; the table assigns TRBD1, which was not confirmed against the DNA. The CDR3 is 10 residues long, ends included. Per the germline V gene, CDR1 is SEHNR and CDR2 is FQNEAQ (reference sequence). CDR3 loop: CASSLGQGGT.

The CDR3 sequence: CASSQGLKRTYEQYF. CDR3 nucleotides: TGTGCCAGCAGCCAGGGACTTAAGAGAACCTACGAGCAGTACTTC. The J gene is TRBJ2-7, the V gene TRBV9; D is perhaps TRBD2 (6 bases). The V gene's germline CDR1 is SGDLS and CDR2 YYNGEE. The CDR3 contains 15 residues. Trimming cost V 4 bases and J 2 bases, with 16 bases left between them.